Listed below are T cell receptor beta chains from one sample, sequenced in a study of T cell changes during pregnancy in multiple sclerosis. Using immunoSEQ multiplex PCR, the repertoire was profiled, and TCRdb retains in-frame clones only, with some absent. The sample lists around 34,000 clones, approximately 90% occurring once. The input for sequencing was CD8+ T cells from peripheral blood mononuclear cells, taken in the first trimester of pregnancy. Receptors were obtained from a female donor with multiple sclerosis, enrolled in a pregnancy study. Each CDR3 is given with its conserved first and last residue. Each record gives: J gene, clone size, D gene, V gene, CDR3 protein, CDR3 DNA. A D gene is named only where the DNA matches it firmly. Rows may omit the clone size; those that give it use once, few, many or a size class.

>TRBJ1-2|-|-|TRBV28
CASSSGAGYTF
TGTGCCAGCAGTTCAGGGGCTGGCTACACCTTC
>TRBJ2-7|-|TRBD2|TRBV7-2
CASSFTSGSAHEQYF
TGTGCCAGCAGCTTCACTAGCGGGAGTGCCCACGAGCAGTACTTC
>TRBJ2-7|-|TRBD2|TRBV4-1
CASSQVASGGGYEQYF
TGCGCCAGCAGCCAAGTTGCTAGCGGGGGGGGCTACGAGCAGTACTTC
>TRBJ1-1|-|TRBD1|TRBV19
CASEDRGGNTEAFF
TGTGCCAGCGAAGACAGGGGAGGGAACACTGAAGCTTTCTTT
>TRBJ1-1|once|TRBD1|TRBV7-3
CASSLVAGGWSEAFF
TGTGCCAGCAGCTTAGTAGCAGGGGGGTGGAGTGAAGCTTTCTTT
>TRBJ2-5|few|TRBD2|TRBV28
CASTRDLAGGETQYF
TGTGCCAGCACCCGGGACTTAGCGGGAGGAGAGACCCAGTACTTC
>TRBJ2-7|-|TRBD1|TRBV7-8
CASSPGQGPYEQYF
TGTGCCAGCAGCCCCGGACAGGGTCCTTACGAGCAGTACTTC
>TRBJ2-7|-|-|TRBV6-5
CASSYQEADYEQYF
TGTGCCAGCAGTTATCAGGAAGCGGACTACGAGCAGTACTTC
>TRBJ2-5|-|-|TRBV27
CASSSTVWETQYF
TGTGCCAGCAGTTCGACAGTTTGGGAGACCCAGTACTTC
>TRBJ1-5|-|-|TRBV6-1
CASSEQSATGRQPQHF
TGTGCCAGCAGTGAACAGTCGGCCACGGGTCGTCAGCCCCAGCATTTT
>TRBJ2-1|-|TRBD1|TRBV27
CASSRDRIYNEQFF
TGTGCCAGCTCTAGGGACAGGATTTACAATGAGCAGTTCTTC
>TRBJ2-2|-|TRBD1|TRBV4-2
CASSTGTEEHRELFF
TGTGCCAGCAGTACGGGGACAGAGGAACACCGGGAGCTGTTTTTT
>TRBJ1-3|-|TRBD1|TRBV28
CASSLLGGEGNTIYF
TGTGCCAGCAGTTTATTAGGGGGCGAGGGAAACACCATATATTTT
>TRBJ2-1|-|TRBD1|TRBV25-1
CASSEQAIEGATYNEQFF
TGTGCCAGCAGTGAACAAGCTATTGAGGGGGCAACCTACAATGAGCAGTTCTTC
>TRBJ1-5|-|-|TRBV9
CASSVGLAGGQPQHF
TGTGCCAGCAGCGTAGGATTAGCGGGTGGTCAGCCCCAGCATTTT
>TRBJ2-5|-|-|TRBV7-9
CASSFPDKQETQYF
TGTGCCAGCAGCTTTCCCGACAAACAAGAGACCCAGTACTTC
>TRBJ2-7|-|-|TRBV11-2
CASSLEAGSFYEQYF
TGTGCCAGCAGCTTAGAAGCAGGTTCCTTCTACGAGCAGTACTTC
>TRBJ2-7|-|-|TRBV29-1
CSVATRTEPYEQYF
TGCAGCGTCGCAACTAGGACGGAACCCTACGAGCAGTACTTC
>TRBJ2-1|-|-|TRBV4-2
CASSQVSVPYNEQFF
TGTGCCAGCAGCCAAGTGAGCGTCCCCTACAATGAGCAGTTCTTC
>TRBJ1-3|-|-|TRBV30
CAWSVRDLLSGNTIYF
TGTGCCTGGAGTGTACGGGACTTACTCTCTGGAAACACCATATATTTT
>TRBJ2-7|-|-|TRBV19
CASSTGFYEQYF
TGTGCCAGTAGCACAGGGTTCTACGAGCAGTACTTC
>TRBJ1-3|-|TRBD1|TRBV7-9
CASSPRTGESLGNTIYF
TGTGCCAGCAGCCCTCGGACAGGGGAATCACTGGGAAACACCATATATTTT
>TRBJ2-1|-|TRBD2|TRBV28
CASSLLAGTEQFF
TGTGCCAGCAGTTTGCTAGCGGGAACTGAGCAGTTCTTC
>TRBJ1-5|-|-|TRBV6-1
CASTVGHYSNQPQHF
TGTGCCAGCACGGTTGGGCATTATAGCAATCAGCCCCAGCATTTT
>TRBJ2-1|once|TRBD2|TRBV14
CASSQGIGGRDYYNEQFF
TGTGCCAGCAGCCAAGGGATTGGCGGGAGGGACTATTACAATGAGCAGTTCTTC
>TRBJ2-1|-|TRBD2|TRBV13
CASSLQASGGTYNEQFF
TGTGCCAGCAGCTTACAAGCCAGCGGGGGGACCTACAATGAGCAGTTCTTC
>TRBJ1-5|-|-|TRBV19
CASTPEGGSNQPQHF
TGTGCCAGTACCCCAGAGGGAGGTAGCAATCAGCCCCAGCATTTT
>TRBJ2-3|-|-|TRBV6-5
CATRGITDTQYF
TGTGCCACCCGGGGTATCACAGATACGCAGTATTTT
>TRBJ2-7|-|TRBD2|TRBV5-1
CASRWDYSYEQYF
TGCGCCAGCAGATGGGACTACTCCTACGAGCAGTACTTC
>TRBJ2-6|-|-|TRBV23-1
CAIEISPNVRQGLSGANVLTF
TGCGCCATCGAAATTTCACCCAATGTTAGGCAGGGGCTGTCTGGGGCCAACGTCCTGACTTTC
>TRBJ1-1|-|-|TRBV7-9
CASSLVGGSTYEAFF
TGTGCCAGCAGCTTAGTTGGAGGGAGTACTTATGAAGCTTTCTTT
>TRBJ1-1|-|-|TRBV27
CASRSRGGNTEAFF
TGTGCCAGCAGATCAAGGGGGGGAAACACTGAAGCTTTCTTT
>TRBJ2-7|-|TRBD1|TRBV6-5
CASSYFDRGEQYF
TGTGCCAGCAGTTACTTCGACAGGGGCGAGCAGTACTTC
>TRBJ2-1|-|TRBD2|TRBV7-9
CASSLTGTSSGSYNEQFF
TGTGCCAGCAGCCTGACCGGGACTAGCTCCGGCTCCTACAATGAGCAGTTCTTC
>TRBJ2-5|-|TRBD1|TRBV27
CASSHTRQGARETQYF
TGTGCCAGCAGCCATACGCGACAGGGGGCGAGGGAGACCCAGTACTTC
>TRBJ2-2|once|-|TRBV2
CASSEGLDIGRRNTGELFF
TGTGCCAGCAGTGAAGGACTAGATATAGGAAGGAGGAACACCGGGGAGCTGTTTTTT
>TRBJ2-3|-|-|TRBV19
CATLKGSGDTQYF
TGTGCCACTCTCAAGGGGTCGGGAGATACGCAGTATTTT
>TRBJ2-6|once|TRBD2|TRBV19
CASSIEALAGRSGANVLTF
TGTGCCAGTAGTATAGAGGCACTAGCGGGCCGCTCTGGGGCCAACGTCCTGACTTTC
>TRBJ2-1|-|-|TRBV7-2
CASSASGTPRPYNEQFF
TGTGCCAGCAGCGCCTCCGGGACTCCGCGACCCTACAATGAGCAGTTCTTC
>TRBJ2-1|-|-|TRBV12-2
CASRRPLPREGLYEQFF
TGTGCAAGTCGCCGACCTCTTCCGCGGGAGGGCCTCTATGAGCAGTTCTTC
>TRBJ2-7|-|-|TRBV5-5
CASSLVGTPYREQYF
TGTGCCAGCAGCTTGGTTGGGACACCCTACAGGGAGCAGTACTTC
>TRBJ1-5|-|-|TRBV7-6
CASSLNGGVGQPQHF
TGTGCCAGCAGCTTAAACGGGGGAGTTGGTCAGCCCCAGCATTTT
>TRBJ2-7|once|-|TRBV10-3
CAISPAVSSYEQYF
TGTGCCATCTCTCCAGCGGTTAGCTCCTACGAGCAGTACTTC
>TRBJ2-2|-|-|TRBV27
CASSAGWGTGELFF
TGTGCCAGCAGCGCGGGATGGGGCACCGGGGAGCTGTTTTTT
>TRBJ1-3|-|TRBD1|TRBV4-1
CASSQMDRGTGNTIYF
TGCGCCAGCAGCCAGATGGACAGGGGCACTGGAAACACCATATATTTT
>TRBJ2-3|-|TRBD2|TRBV29-1
CSVLAETDTQYF
TGCAGCGTACTAGCGGAGACAGATACGCAGTATTTT
>TRBJ1-5|-|-|TRBV27
CASMGGDNQPQHF
TGTGCCAGCATGGGGGGAGACAATCAGCCCCAGCATTTT
>TRBJ1-3|once|-|TRBV6-5
CASKAGGNSGNTIYF
TGTGCCAGCAAGGCGGGGGGAAACTCTGGAAACACCATATATTTT
>TRBJ2-1|-|TRBD2|TRBV5-1
CASSLAGGTYNEQFF
TGCGCCAGCAGCTTAGCGGGGGGGACCTACAATGAGCAGTTCTTC
>TRBJ2-3|-|-|TRBV28
CASSAGSVVDTQYF
TGTGCCAGCAGTGCAGGCTCGGTTGTGGATACGCAGTATTTT
>TRBJ1-1|-|-|TRBV28
CASSLRLGGNTEAFF
TGTGCCAGCAGTTTAAGGCTTGGCGGGAACACTGAAGCTTTCTTT
>TRBJ2-2|-|TRBD1|TRBV28
CASIGPRGFTGELFF
TGTGCCAGTATAGGACCCAGGGGGTTCACCGGGGAGCTGTTTTTT
>TRBJ2-7|-|TRBD2|TRBV2
CASSGAGVSGNNYEQYF
TGTGCCAGCAGTGGAGCGGGCGTTAGCGGGAACAACTACGAGCAGTACTTC
>TRBJ1-2|-|TRBD1|TRBV15
CATSRPTGNGYTF
TGTGCCACCAGCAGACCGACAGGGAACGGCTACACCTTC
>TRBJ2-1|-|-|TRBV5-6
CASSLGENSYNEQFF
TGTGCCAGCAGCTTGGGCGAAAACTCCTACAATGAGCAGTTCTTC
>TRBJ2-1|once|-|TRBV27
CASSLVDRLGYNEQFF
TGTGCCAGCAGTTTAGTCGACAGGTTGGGCTACAATGAGCAGTTCTTC